This T cell receptor (beta chain) comes out of a study of shared clonotypes between healthy human individuals. The study's findings and limits: Non-shared clonotypes had lower generation probabilities than clonotypes shared by all four sorted-subset donors. Large sequencing depth failed to make sorted-subset sequencing complete, rarefaction showed.

Data came from immunoSEQ multiplex PCR; TCRdb stores just in-frame clones and leaves some out. The sample yields approximately 350,000 clones, just over 95% seen once. Remarks on this clone: Its antigen is unknown. In the same sample, other DNA sequences code for this CDR3.

Sequencing used memory CD8+ T cells sorted from blood. Subset of the sample: CD45RO+ cells pooled with CCR7-negative TemRA cells. This TCR derives from a man younger than 40 in good health.

CDR3 in DNA: TGTGCCAGCAGTTTAGGTGGCTACGAGCAGTACTTC. Translation gives CASSLGGYEQYF. This sequence joins TRBV28 and TRBJ2-7; D is undetermined. This CDR3 has 12 residues. Germline V gives CDR1 MDHEN, CDR2 SYDVKM. Trimming removed 2 bases from V and 3 bases from J, with 5 bases in between.